This T cell receptor (beta chain) appears in the sequencing data of a study of blood T cell repertoires in COVID-19. The wider study: The study drew acute and convalescent COVID-19 samples from the United States, Italy and Spain. T cells, B-cell-depleted T cells, or PBMCs provided the cDNA or gDNA that served as material.

The authors' processing: Counts of nucleated cells, estimated from reference gene primer amplification, were obtained. Measured with immunoSEQ multiplex PCR; TCRdb has only the in-frame clones, and not every one. That table supplies the V and J calls and clone size; D and trimming were determined from the DNA. The sample has 250,000 to 350,000 clones, around four fifths seen once. The V end lost 4 bases, the J end lost 5 bases, and 11 bases lay between the germline ends. This CDR3 is built from 13 residues. Germline assignment: CDR1 SEHNR and CDR2 FQNEAQ (reference sequence). The sequence came from a woman between 50 and 59 years old with active or convalescent COVID-19. This sequence joins TRBV7-9 and TRBJ2-5; D is ambiguous. The sample was peripheral blood. The chain's CDR3 is CASSSSLGETQYF. The DNA for the CDR3 is TGTGCCAGCAGCTCTAGTCTAGGCGAGACCCAGTACTTC.